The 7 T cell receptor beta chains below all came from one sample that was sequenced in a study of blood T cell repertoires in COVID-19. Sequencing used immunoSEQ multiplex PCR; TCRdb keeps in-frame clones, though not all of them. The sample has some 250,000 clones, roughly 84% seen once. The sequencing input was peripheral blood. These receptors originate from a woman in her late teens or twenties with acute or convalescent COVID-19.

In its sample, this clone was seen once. CDR3 nucleotide sequence: TGTGCCAGCAGCTCCGAAGAGACCCAGTACTTC. Translation gives CASSSEETQYF. This chain uses TRBV7-3 with TRBJ2-5; D gene unclear. With 4 bases removed from V and 3 bases from J, the gap between germline ends came to 3 bases. The CDR3 totals 11 residues. CDR1 is SGHTA and CDR2 is FQGTGA in the germline V gene. Using reference TRBV7-3 and TRBJ2-5 for the parts outside the CDR3, the full variable domain is GAGVSQTPSNKVTEKGKYVELRCDPISGHTALYWYRQSLGQGPEFLIYFQGTGAADDSGLPNDRFFAVRPEGSVSTLKIQRTERGDSAVYLCASSSEETQYFGPGTRLLVL.

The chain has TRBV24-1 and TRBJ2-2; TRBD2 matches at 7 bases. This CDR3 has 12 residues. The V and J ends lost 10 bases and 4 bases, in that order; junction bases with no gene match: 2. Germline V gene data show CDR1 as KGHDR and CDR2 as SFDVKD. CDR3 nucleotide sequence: TGTGCCACAGGGACTACCACCGGGGAGCTGTTTTTT. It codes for CATGTTTGELFF.

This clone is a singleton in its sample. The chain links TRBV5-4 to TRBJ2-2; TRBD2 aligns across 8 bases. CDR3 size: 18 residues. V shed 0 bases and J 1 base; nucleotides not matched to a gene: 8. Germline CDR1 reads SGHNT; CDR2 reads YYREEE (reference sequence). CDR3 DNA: TGTGCCAGCAGCTTGGTTGGTAGCGGGGTCCTGAACACCGGGGAGCTGTTTTTT. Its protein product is CASSLVGSGVLNTGELFF.

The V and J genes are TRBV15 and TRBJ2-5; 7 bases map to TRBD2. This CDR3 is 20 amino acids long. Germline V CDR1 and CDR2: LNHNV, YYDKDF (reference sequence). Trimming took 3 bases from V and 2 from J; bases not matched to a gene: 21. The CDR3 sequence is CATSRAEVGGSNWYQETQYF. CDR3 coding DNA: TGTGCCACCAGCAGGGCGGAGGTAGGCGGGAGTAATTGGTATCAAGAGACCCAGTACTTC.

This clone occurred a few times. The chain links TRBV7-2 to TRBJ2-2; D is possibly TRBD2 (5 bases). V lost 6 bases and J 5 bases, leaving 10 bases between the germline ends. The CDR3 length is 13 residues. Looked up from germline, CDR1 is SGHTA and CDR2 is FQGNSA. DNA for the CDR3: TGTGCCAGCAGTCCACGGGAAACCGGGGAGCTGTTTTTT. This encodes CASSPRETGELFF.

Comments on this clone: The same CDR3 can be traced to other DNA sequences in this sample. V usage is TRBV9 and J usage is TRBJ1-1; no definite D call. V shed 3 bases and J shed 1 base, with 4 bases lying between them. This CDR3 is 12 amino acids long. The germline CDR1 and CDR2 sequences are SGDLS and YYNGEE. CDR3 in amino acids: CASSAGNTEAFF. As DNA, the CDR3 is TGTGCCAGCAGCGCAGGGAACACTGAAGCTTTCTTT. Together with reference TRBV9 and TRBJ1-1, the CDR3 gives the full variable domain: DSGVTQTPKHLITATGQRVTLRCSPRSGDLSVYWYQQSLDQGLQFLIQYYNGEERAKGNILERFSAQQFPDLHSELNLSSLELGDSALYFCASSAGNTEAFFGQGTRLTVV.

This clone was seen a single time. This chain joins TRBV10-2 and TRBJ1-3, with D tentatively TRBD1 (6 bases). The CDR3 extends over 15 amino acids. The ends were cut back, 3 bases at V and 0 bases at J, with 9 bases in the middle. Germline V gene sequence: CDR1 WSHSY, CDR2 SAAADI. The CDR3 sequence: CASSDPTGSGNTIYF. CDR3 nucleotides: TGCGCCAGCAGTGATCCGACAGGCTCTGGAAACACCATATATTTT.